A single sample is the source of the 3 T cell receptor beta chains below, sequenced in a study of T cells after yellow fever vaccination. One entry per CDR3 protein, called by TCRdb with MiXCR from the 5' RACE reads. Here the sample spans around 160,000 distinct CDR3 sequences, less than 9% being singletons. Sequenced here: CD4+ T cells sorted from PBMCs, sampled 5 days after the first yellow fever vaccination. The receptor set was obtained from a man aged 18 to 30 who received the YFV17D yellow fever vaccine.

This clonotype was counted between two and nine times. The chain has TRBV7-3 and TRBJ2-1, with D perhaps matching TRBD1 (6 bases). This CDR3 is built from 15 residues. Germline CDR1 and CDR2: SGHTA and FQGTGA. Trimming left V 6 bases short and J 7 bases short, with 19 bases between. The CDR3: CASRSAGQGWNEQFF. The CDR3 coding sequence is TGTGCCAGCAGGTCAGCAGGGCAGGGGTGGAATGAGCAGTTCTTC.

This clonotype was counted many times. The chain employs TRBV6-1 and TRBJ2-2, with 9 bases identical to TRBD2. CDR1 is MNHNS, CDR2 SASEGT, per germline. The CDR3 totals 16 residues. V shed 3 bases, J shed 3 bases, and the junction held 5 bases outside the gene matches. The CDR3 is CASSDSGGFDTGELFF. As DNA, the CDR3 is TGTGCCAGCAGTGACAGCGGGGGGTTCGACACCGGGGAGCTGTTTTTT.

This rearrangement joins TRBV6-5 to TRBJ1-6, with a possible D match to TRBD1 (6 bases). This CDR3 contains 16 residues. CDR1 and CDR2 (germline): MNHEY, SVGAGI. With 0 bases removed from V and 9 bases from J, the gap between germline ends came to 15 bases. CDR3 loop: CASSYSLGGQGSPLHF. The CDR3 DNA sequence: TGTGCCAGCAGTTACTCTTTAGGGGGTCAAGGTTCACCCCTCCACTTT.